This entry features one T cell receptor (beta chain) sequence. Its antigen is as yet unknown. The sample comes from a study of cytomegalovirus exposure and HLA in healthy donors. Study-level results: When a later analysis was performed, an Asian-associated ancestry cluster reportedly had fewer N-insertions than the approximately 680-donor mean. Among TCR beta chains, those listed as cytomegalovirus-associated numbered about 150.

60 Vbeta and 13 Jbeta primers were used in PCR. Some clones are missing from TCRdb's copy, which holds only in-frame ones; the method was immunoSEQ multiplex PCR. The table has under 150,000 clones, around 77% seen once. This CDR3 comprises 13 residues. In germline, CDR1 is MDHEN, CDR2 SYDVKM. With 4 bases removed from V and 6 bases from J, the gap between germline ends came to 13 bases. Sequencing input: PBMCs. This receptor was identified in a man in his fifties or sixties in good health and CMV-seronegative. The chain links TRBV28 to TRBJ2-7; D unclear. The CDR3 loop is CASSSYESREQYF. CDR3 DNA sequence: TGTGCCAGCAGTTCCTACGAATCGCGCGAGCAGTACTTC.